The 8 T cell receptor beta chains in this list originate from one sample, sequenced in a study of T cells in women clearing cervical HPV infection. Profiling relied on immunoSEQ multiplex PCR, and the TCRdb table lists in-frame clones only, not all of them. The repertoire table contains about 30,000 clones. Sequenced: blood buffy coat. The source of these receptors is a woman between 18 and 75 years old with a cervical HPV16 infection that either progressed to CIN3+ or cleared (not recorded which).

In the case of this clone: From the germline J gene comes the end of the CDR3, since the read stops 3 residues before it. The rearrangement joins TRBV18 to TRBJ1-2; D not resolved. The germline CDR1 and CDR2 sequences are KGHSH and LQKENI. The CDR3 runs to 17 residues. The CDR3 loop reads CASSPLISGSVNNDYTF. The sequenced CDR3 bases are TGTGCCAGCTCACCGCTGATTAGCGGGAGTGTGAACAATGAC.

In regard to this clone: Read data end 3 residues before the CDR3 end; the end is taken from the germline J gene. This chain uses TRBV24-1 with TRBJ2-1; 10 bases map to TRBD1. The CDR3 extends over 15 amino acids. Germline CDR1 is KGHDR and CDR2 is SFDVKD. The junction had 11 bases not matched to a gene; V was cut back by 7 bases and J by 9 bases. The part of the CDR3 DNA that was read is TGTGCCACCAGCGCGCGGGACAGGGGCGTCGGTGAG. Amino acid sequence: CATSARDRGVGE. The complete CDR3 protein is CATSARDRGVGEQFF.

Notes on this clone: The CDR3 goes on 3 residues after the read ends, and that part is filled in from the germline J gene. The chain carries TRBV5-1 and TRBJ2-1; D perhaps matches TRBD1 (6 bases). V was shortened by 5 bases and J by 9 bases, with 12 bases between the two germline ends. CDR1 and CDR2 (germline): SGHRS, YFSETQ. CDR3 length: 12 residues. The CDR3 loop reads CASSQQGGEQFF. The CDR3 DNA, read in part, is TGCGCCAGCAGTCAACAGGGTGGTGAG.

Points on this clone: The read finishes 3 residues shy of the CDR3 end, and the germline J gene is used to complete it. The chain employs TRBV11-2 and TRBJ1-1; no clear D. The CDR3 is made up of 13 amino acids. Trimming stripped 0 bases from V and 3 bases from J, with 5 bases between. Germline V gene sequence: CDR1 SGHAT, CDR2 FQNNGV. This chain's CDR3 is CASSLERDTEAFF. The part of the CDR3 DNA that was read is TGTGCCAGCAGCTTAGAGAGGGACACTGAA.

Worth noting for this clone: The missing CDR3 end, 3 residues past where the read stops, is filled in from the germline J gene. The chain recombines TRBV7-2 with TRBJ2-3; 12 bases are a match to TRBD2. With 5 bases clipped from V and 6 bases from J, the junction kept 6 bases outside the gene matches. Germline V gene lookup returns CDR1 SGHTA and CDR2 FQGNSA. The CDR3 is made up of 15 amino acids. Here the CDR3 reads CASSETSGSGDTQYF. The covered CDR3 bases are TGTGCCAGCAGCGAGACTAGCGGGAGTGGCGATACG.

Points on this clone: The CDR3 goes on 3 residues after the read ends, and that part is filled in from the germline J gene. The chain combines TRBV5-1 with TRBJ1-1; D gene ambiguous. V was clipped by 0 bases and J by 1 base, with 7 bases between them. The CDR3 is 14 residues long. The germline V gene has CDR1 SGHRS and CDR2 YFSETQ. The CDR3 spells CASSLGAGNTEAFF. CDR3 DNA, as far as it was read: TGCGCCAGCAGCTTGGGGGCGGGGAACACTGAA. The variable domain in full, completed from reference TRBV5-1 and TRBJ1-1, reads KAGVTQTPRYLIKTRGQQVTLSCSPISGHRSVSWYQQTPGQGLQFLFEYFSETQRNKGNFPGRFSGRQFSNSRSEMNVSTLELGDSALYLCASSLGAGNTEAFFGQGTRLTVV.

Regarding this clone: The read terminates 3 residues before the CDR3 end, so the remaining end is supplied by the germline J gene. The rearrangement uses TRBV2 and TRBJ2-7; 9 bases line up with TRBD2. CDR1 is SNHLY, CDR2 FYNNEI, per germline. The CDR3 is 15 amino acids. V gave up 2 bases and J gave up 3 bases; unmatched junction bases: 5. Partial CDR3 DNA: TGTGCCAGCAGTGAACGCGGGAGGGGACTCTACGAG. Translation: CASSERGRGLYE. The entire CDR3 is CASSERGRGLYEQYF.

The part of the CDR3 DNA that was read is TGTGCCAGCAGCTTGGCCGGGGGTGCACAGCCC. This encodes CASSLAGGAQP. The full CDR3 reads CASSLAGGAQPQHF. The chain has TRBV5-6 and TRBJ1-5, with a weak D call TRBD1 (5 bases). The CDR3 end lies 3 residues beyond the end of the read and is filled in from the germline J gene. Per the germline V gene, CDR1 is SGHDT and CDR2 is YYEEEE. CDR3 size: 14 residues. The ends were cut back, 0 bases at V and 7 bases at J, with 11 bases in the middle.